The text below deals with one T cell receptor (beta chain). Its antigen is unknown. The data derive from a study of T-cell memory formation after mild COVID-19. Overall study results and limits: There were some responding clones in pre-infection memory, which suggested that cross-reactive memory had joined. Most CD4+ clones that shrank were in CM and EM, while CD8+ ones turned up in EMRA.

The V and J ends lost 5 bases and 3 bases, in that order; junction bases with no gene match: 3. The CDR3 is 13 residues long. Germline assignment: CDR1 SEHNR and CDR2 FQNEAQ (reference sequence). 5'RACE, which relied on constant-segment primers, yielded TCR alpha and TCR beta cDNA libraries carrying sample barcodes and UMIs. TCRdb passed the 5' RACE reads through MiXCR, listing each CDR3 protein once. Altogether roughly 400,000 distinct CDR3 sequences are present, approximately 16% being singletons, with the ten largest covering 20% to 25%. The receptor was derived from a man aged 18 to 30 who had mild COVID-19 (a few samples of this study predate the infection). Cell type and time point are not known. V and J are TRBV7-9 and TRBJ2-5, with 7 bases identical to TRBD1. Sequenced: PBMCs or a T cell subset sorted from them (not recorded which). This CDR3 reads CASSAQGKETQYF. In DNA, the CDR3 is TGTGCCAGCAGCGCACAGGGGAAAGAGACCCAGTACTTC.